What follows is one T cell receptor (beta chain) and its context. J lost 0 bases, V lost 3 bases, and 6 bases had no gene match. The CDR3 totals 17 residues. CDR1 SGHRS and CDR2 YFSETQ come from the germline V gene. Assay: immunoSEQ multiplex PCR; the TCRdb copy retains only in-frame clones and omits some. The sample includes 15,000 or so clones, roughly 82% of them seen just once. This entry comes from a study of PD-1 blockade in mismatch repair-deficient tumors. The chain couples TRBV5-1 to TRBJ2-3; 11 nucleotides align to TRBD2. Sequenced here: PBMCs, sampled around 15 weeks after starting pembrolizumab. This receptor was taken from an adult with mismatch repair-deficient cancer. The CDR3 DNA reads TGCGCCAGCAGCTGGCCAGTAGCGGGAGGGAGCACAGATACGCAGTATTTT. Amino acids: CASSWPVAGGSTDTQYF.